This T cell receptor beta chain appears in the sequencing data of a study of T cell responses to AZD1222 COVID-19 vaccine. General observations from the study: In a largely white British group with more females than males, clonal diversity was possibly underestimated. Repertoire sampling happened only post peak T cell response. Per reports, nearly half of all spike-specific TCRs target regions that are unmutated in variants.

Profiled with immunoSEQ multiplex PCR; TCRdb holds only in-frame clones, not every one. Of some 110,000 clones in the sample, roughly 86% were seen once. Notes on this clone: Antigen: not known.

The receptor comes from an adult who received the AZD1222 COVID-19 vaccine. The material sequenced was peripheral blood, taken 28 days after the second AZD1222 dose.

CDR3 nucleotides: TGCGCCAGCAGCCAAGATAGGGACCCCGGCACTGAAGCTTTCTTT. It translates to CASSQDRDPGTEAFF. The chain employs TRBV4-3 and TRBJ1-1; maybe TRBD1 (5 bases). Trimming pared 0 bases from V and 4 bases from J, leaving 12 bases between. The CDR3 is 15 residues long. Germline V gives CDR1 LGHNA, CDR2 YSLEER.